These 7 T cell receptor beta chains were sequenced from one sample in a study of metastatic and nonmetastatic thyroid tumors. Every patient underwent thyroid surgery untreated. TCRdb redid the clone calls on the PCR reads using MiXCR. The repertoire holds some 40,000 clones, with less than 15% as singletons. The sequencing input was blood. These receptors were collected from a female donor with papillary thyroid cancer or a benign thyroid nodule (not recorded which). Some clones in this sample may be carry-over from other donors' samples.

This clone was observed once. The junction does not match germline at one end; this may be a read error. The chain joins TRBV7-6 to TRBJ2-2, with 8 nucleotides matching TRBD2. From germline, CDR1 is SGHVS and CDR2 FNYEAQ. This CDR3 has 19 amino acids. In DNA form, the CDR3 reads TGTGCTAGCAGCTCCGCCCTGGGGGTAGCGGGACAATACACCGGGGAGCTGTTTTTT. It specifies CASSSALGVAGQYTGELFF.

In its sample, this clone was seen many times. The chain couples TRBV27 to TRBJ2-1; 7 nucleotides match TRBD2. Germline V gives CDR1 MNHEY, CDR2 SMNVEV (reference sequence). The J segment lost 6 bases and the V segment lost 10 bases, leaving 9 bases of the junction unmatched. The CDR3 loop spans 13 amino acids. The CDR3 here is CATTGEGRNEQFF. CDR3 sequence (DNA): TGTGCCACCACGGGGGAGGGCCGCAATGAGCAGTTCTTC.

Ten or more counts support this clone. V gene TRBV19 combines with J gene TRBJ1-1; the D gene is possibly TRBD1 (6 bases). Germline V gives CDR1 LNHDA, CDR2 SQIVND (reference sequence). The V end was cut by 11 bases, the J end by 11 bases, with 27 bases between. The CDR3 covers 14 residues. The CDR3, as DNA: TGTGCCTCCTCGGTGGGGGGCAACTACGAGGGGGCTTTCTTT. Its protein is CASSVGGNYEGAFF.

This clone was observed a few times. The gene calls are TRBV12-3 or TRBV12-4 and TRBJ2-2, with D unresolved. Trimming cost V 9 bases and J 8 bases, with 13 bases left between them. The CDR3 is made up of 12 amino acids. The chain's CDR3 is CARTPSAGELFF. CDR3 DNA sequence: TGTGCCAGAACTCCTTCTGCAGGGGAGCTGTTTTTT.

This clone was detected only a few times. The chain combines TRBV16 with TRBJ1-2; TRBD1 aligns across 9 bases. The CDR3 is 15 residues long. CDR1 is KGHSY and CDR2 is FQNENV in the germline V gene. The ends lost 4 bases at V and 7 bases at J; junction bases unmatched: 10. The CDR3 spells CASSPDSGTGTGYTF. Written as DNA, the CDR3 is TGTGCCAGCAGCCCGGATTCCGGGACAGGGACTGGCTACACCTTC. The entire variable domain, with the rest obtained from reference TRBV16 and TRBJ1-2, is as follows: GEEVAQTPKHLVRGEGQKAKLYCAPIKGHSYVFWYQQVLKNEFKFLISFQNENVFDETGMPKERFSAKCLPNSPCSLEIQATKLEDSAVYFCASSPDSGTGTGYTFGSGTRLTVV.

In this sample, this clone turned up many times. The chain joins TRBV15 to TRBJ1-1; 10 nucleotides match TRBD1. This CDR3 has 14 residues. Germline CDR1 is LNHNV and CDR2 is YYDKDF (reference sequence). Germline trimming cut 2 bases from V and 7 bases from J; bases unmatched to any gene: 4. CDR3 residues: CATSRPGQGIEAFF. CDR3 DNA sequence: TGTGCCACCAGCAGACCGGGACAGGGGATTGAAGCTTTCTTT.

This clone was seen ten or more times. V and J are TRBV19 and TRBJ2-7; D unresolved. The CDR3 runs to 14 residues. Germline V gives CDR1 LNHDA, CDR2 SQIVND (reference sequence). V was trimmed by 5 bases and J by 0 bases, leaving 11 bases between them. The CDR3 region has the DNA TGTGCCAGTAGTGGGTCAGGTTACTCCTACGAGCAGTACTTC. Its translation: CASSGSGYSYEQYF. The complete variable domain, with remaining parts taken from reference TRBV19 and TRBJ2-7, reads DGGITQSPKYLFRKEGQNVTLSCEQNLNHDAMYWYRQDPGQGLRLIYYSQIVNDFQKGDIAEGYSVSREKKESFPLTVTSAQKNPTAFYLCASSGSGYSYEQYFGPGTRLTVT.